This T cell receptor (beta chain) came from a study of control samples from healthy donors and cancer patients. Using immunoSEQ multiplex PCR, the repertoire was profiled, and TCRdb retains in-frame clones only, with some absent. The data contain fewer than 120,000 clones, more than 75% of them singletons. The sequence was obtained from a woman aged 55 to 70 with lung cancer. Source material: PBMCs.

In DNA form, the CDR3 reads TGCGCCAGCAGCCGAGAAGGTCGGGGTACCGGGGCCAACGTCCTGACTTTC. This codes for CASSREGRGTGANVLTF. V is TRBV4-3 and J is TRBJ2-6; possible D gene TRBD2, 5 bases. The CDR3 loop spans 17 amino acids. V lost 4 bases and J 4 bases, leaving 17 bases between the germline ends. Per the germline V gene, CDR1 is LGHNA and CDR2 is YSLEER.